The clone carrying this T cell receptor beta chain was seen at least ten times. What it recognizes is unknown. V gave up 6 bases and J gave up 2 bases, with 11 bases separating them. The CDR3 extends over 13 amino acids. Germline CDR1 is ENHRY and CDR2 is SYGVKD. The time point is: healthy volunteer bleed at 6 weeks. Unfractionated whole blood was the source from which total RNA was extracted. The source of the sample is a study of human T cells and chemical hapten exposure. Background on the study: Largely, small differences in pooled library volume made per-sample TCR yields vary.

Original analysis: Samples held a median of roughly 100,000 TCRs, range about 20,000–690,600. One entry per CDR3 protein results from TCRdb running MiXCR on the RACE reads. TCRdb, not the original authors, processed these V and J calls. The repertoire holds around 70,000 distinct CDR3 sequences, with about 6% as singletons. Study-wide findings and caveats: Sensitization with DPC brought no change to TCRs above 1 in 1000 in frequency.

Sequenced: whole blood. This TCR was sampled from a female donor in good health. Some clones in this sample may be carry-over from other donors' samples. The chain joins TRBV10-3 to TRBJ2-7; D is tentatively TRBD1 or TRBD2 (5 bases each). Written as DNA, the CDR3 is TGTGCCATCAGCGGGACGGTGACCTACGAGCAGTACTTC. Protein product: CAISGTVTYEQYF.